These T cell receptor beta chains were read from a single sample in a study of T-cell reconstitution after alpha-beta-depleted transplantation in children. TCRdb used MiXCR to reprocess the PCR reads, holding one entry per CDR3 protein. The repertoire holds 210,000 or so distinct CDR3 sequences, with around 10% as singletons. The specimen comprised PBMCs from the stem cell graft donor, sampled from the stem cell graft. The receptors stem from a human donor who donated a stem cell graft to a child with acute lymphoblastic leukemia. Both conserved end residues are part of each CDR3. The D gene is left open where the match is weak. The size field is filled for only some rows; it gives once, few, many or a size class.

>TRBV5-1|NA|TRBJ1-1|few
CASSPAGRVPEAFF
TGCGCCAGCAGCCCGGCAGGGCGAGTCCCTGAAGCTTTCTTT
>TRBV24-1|NA|TRBJ2-2|NA
CATNGDTNTGELFF
TGTGCCACCAACGGGGACACGAACACCGGGGAGCTGTTTTTT
>TRBV20-1|NA|TRBJ1-1|few
CSASRQGNTEAFF
TGCAGTGCTAGTAGGCAGGGAAACACTGAAGCTTTCTTT
>TRBV5-1|TRBD1|TRBJ1-1|many
CASSSRGYEAFF
TGCGCCAGCAGCTCCAGGGGGTATGAAGCTTTCTTT
>TRBV29-1|NA|TRBJ2-1|many
CSVESPPTGSNEQFF
TGCAGCGTTGAATCTCCGCCAACCGGGTCCAATGAGCAGTTCTTC
>TRBV19|NA|TRBJ1-1|few
CASSIATVNTEAFF
TGTGCCAGTAGTATAGCTACAGTAAACACTGAAGCTTTCTTT
>TRBV20-1|NA|TRBJ2-2|few
CSARDWAGELFF
TGCAGTGCTAGAGATTGGGCCGGGGAGCTGTTTTTT
>TRBV18|NA|TRBJ2-5|many
CASSPQETQYF
TGTGCCAGCAGCCCCCAAGAGACCCAGTACTTC
>TRBV6-1|NA|TRBJ2-4|many
CASRSRGLEAAKNIQYF
TGTGCCAGCAGGTCAAGGGGTCTCGAAGCTGCCAAAAACATTCAGTACTTC
>TRBV29-1|TRBD2|TRBJ2-1|NA
CSVEASGGWYNEQFF
TGCAGCGTTGAAGCTAGCGGGGGGTGGTACAATGAGCAGTTCTTC
>TRBV10-3|NA|TRBJ1-1|NA
CAISARTDNTEAFF
TGTGCCATCAGTGCGCGGACAGACAACACTGAAGCTTTCTTT
>TRBV20-1|NA|TRBJ2-4|few
CSARDDGVSAAKNIQYF
TGCAGTGCTAGAGATGATGGGGTGAGCGCAGCCAAAAACATTCAGTACTTC
>TRBV5-1|NA|TRBJ2-7|NA
CASSSIQGPFSYEQYF
TGCGCCAGCAGCTCAATACAGGGCCCTTTCTCCTACGAGCAGTACTTC
>TRBV7-2|NA|TRBJ2-2|many
CASREGGQVGELFF
TGTGCCAGCAGGGAAGGGGGGCAGGTCGGGGAGCTGTTTTTT
>TRBV18|NA|TRBJ1-4|few
CASSPRTQGPATNEKLFF
TGTGCCAGCTCACCACGTACCCAAGGGCCTGCAACTAATGAAAAACTGTTTTTT
>TRBV3-1|NA|TRBJ2-5|many
CASSQDGGLQETQYF
TGTGCCAGCAGCCAAGATGGAGGGCTCCAAGAGACCCAGTACTTC
>TRBV30|NA|TRBJ2-1|NA
CAWSVQGWRNEQFF
TGTGCCTGGAGTGTACAGGGATGGAGGAATGAGCAGTTCTTC
>TRBV5-4|NA|TRBJ1-1|few
CASSRGAASNTEAFF
TGTGCCAGCAGCAGAGGGGCAGCTTCGAACACTGAAGCTTTCTTT
>TRBV10-3|TRBD1|TRBJ2-3|many
CAITSGGGTDTQYF
TGTGCCATCACATCAGGGGGTGGCACAGATACGCAGTATTTT
>TRBV27|NA|TRBJ2-1|NA
CASSSPTTGTQMYNEQFF
TGTGCCAGCAGTTCTCCTACAACCGGGACACAGATGTACAATGAGCAGTTCTTC
>TRBV10-3|NA|TRBJ2-5|few
CAIRADSSDKETQYF
TGTGCCATCAGGGCGGACAGTTCGGACAAGGAGACCCAGTACTTC
>TRBV7-2|TRBD2|TRBJ2-4|few
CASSPGTSGGKKNIQYF
TGTGCCAGCAGCCCCGGGACTAGCGGGGGGAAAAAAAACATTCAGTACTTC
>TRBV5-1|NA|TRBJ2-5|NA
CASSLTQGRGETQYF
TGCGCCAGCAGCTTAACCCAGGGAAGGGGAGAGACCCAGTACTTC
>TRBV2|NA|TRBJ2-3|many
CASSTPGTISTDTQYF
TGTGCCTCTTCCACTCCCGGGACAATTAGCACAGATACGCAGTATTTT
>TRBV9|TRBD2|TRBJ2-5|many
CASSAGGGEAETQYF
TGTGCCAGCAGCGCCGGCGGGGGGGAAGCTGAGACCCAGTACTTC
>TRBV20-1|NA|TRBJ1-1|many
CSAFGHMNTEAFF
TGCAGTGCTTTCGGACACATGAACACTGAAGCTTTCTTT
>TRBV20-1|TRBD1|TRBJ1-5|many
CSARRTGEEGQPQHF
TGCAGTGCCCGACGGACAGGGGAGGAGGGTCAGCCCCAGCATTTT
>TRBV18|TRBD2|TRBJ2-1|NA
CASSPRERGAYNEQFF
TGTGCCAGCTCACCACGGGAGCGGGGGGCCTACAATGAGCAGTTCTTC
>TRBV12-3/TRBV12-4|TRBD1|TRBJ2-2|many
CASSPQGAQTGELFF
TGTGCCAGCAGTCCACAGGGGGCTCAGACCGGGGAGCTGTTTTTT
>TRBV19|NA|TRBJ1-5|few
CASSMWRGRDQPQHF
TGTGCCAGTAGTATGTGGAGGGGAAGGGATCAGCCCCAGCATTTT
>TRBV7-8|NA|TRBJ1-3|many
CASSLVRLAGAGNTIYF
TGTGCCAGCAGCTTAGTGAGGCTGGCAGGGGCAGGAAACACCATATATTTT
>TRBV4-3|NA|TRBJ2-3|many
CASSQGPRRSGADTQYF
TGCGCCAGCAGCCAAGGTCCTAGGAGGAGTGGAGCAGATACGCAGTATTTT
>TRBV20-1|TRBD1|TRBJ2-3|NA
CRTTGDSTDTQYF
TGCAGGACCACAGGGGATAGCACAGATACGCAGTATTTT
>TRBV6-5|NA|TRBJ1-2|NA
CASSYSSSRGGYGYTF
TGTGCCAGCAGTTACTCGTCTTCCCGAGGGGGCTATGGCTACACCTTC
>TRBV25-1|NA|TRBJ1-5|few
CASSAGVSNQPQHF
TGTGCCAGCAGTGCAGGGGTTAGCAATCAGCCCCAGCATTTT
>TRBV7-9|TRBD1|TRBJ2-5|NA
CASSFVDRGRETQYF
TGTGCCAGCAGCTTTGTGGACAGGGGTCGAGAGACCCAGTACTTC
>TRBV27|NA|TRBJ1-2|NA
CASSSRQALYGYTF
TGTGCCAGCAGTTCTCGGCAGGCGCTCTATGGCTACACCTTC
>TRBV9|TRBD1|TRBJ2-2|few
CASTPGTATGELFF
TGTGCCAGCACCCCCGGGACAGCCACCGGGGAGCTGTTTTTT
>TRBV7-9|NA|TRBJ1-5|few
CASSLAAGDGNQPQHF
TGTGCCAGCAGCTTAGCTGCTGGGGATGGGAATCAGCCCCAGCATTTT
>TRBV5-6|TRBD1|TRBJ2-5|NA
CASSPVGQQQETQYF
TGTGCCAGCAGCCCGGTGGGACAGCAACAGGAGACCCAGTACTTC
>TRBV5-1|NA|TRBJ1-1|few
CASSLVGEEAFF
TGCGCCAGCAGCTTGGTTGGGGAGGAAGCTTTCTTT
>TRBV5-1|NA|TRBJ2-5|NA
CASRPLLVERKETQYF
TGCGCCAGCAGGCCACTACTTGTGGAAAGGAAAGAGACCCAGTACTTC
>TRBV5-1|TRBD2|TRBJ2-2|NA
CASRVGGGALTGELFF
TGCGCCAGCAGGGTCGGCGGGGGGGCCCTCACCGGGGAGCTGTTTTTT
>TRBV5-1|TRBD1|TRBJ1-5|NA
CASSQGQGSLDQPQHF
TGCGCCAGCAGCCAGGGACAGGGGAGTCTCGATCAGCCCCAGCATTTT
>TRBV27|TRBD2|TRBJ2-7|many
CASRLPGGEQYF
TGTGCCAGCAGACTCCCGGGGGGCGAGCAGTACTTC
>TRBV10-3|TRBD1|TRBJ2-7|many
CAISSRDRDAYEQYF
TGTGCCATCAGTTCCCGGGACAGGGATGCCTACGAGCAGTACTTC
>TRBV11-2|NA|TRBJ1-1|NA
CASSPRVGVNTEAFF
TGTGCCAGCAGCCCCAGGGTCGGAGTGAACACTGAAGCTTTCTTT